These 14 T cell receptor beta chains originate from one sample sequenced in a study of blood T cells in healthy people across ages. With a J-beta primer mix and a sample-barcoded 5' primer, a second PCR ran about 7 to 12 cycles. TCRdb redid the calling of the 5' RACE reads with MiXCR, one entry per CDR3 protein. The table has 250,000 to 300,000 distinct CDR3 sequences, roughly 29% seen once. The sample consisted of blood. These receptors were collected from a woman aged 70 to 79 in good health.

The genes are TRBV28 and TRBJ2-5, with 7 bases identical to TRBD2. Looked up from germline, CDR1 is MDHEN and CDR2 is SYDVKM. The V gene end was trimmed by 8 bases and the J gene end by 4 bases; junction bases not matched to a gene: 10. The CDR3 loop spans 14 amino acids. Written as DNA, the CDR3 is TGTGCCAGCGGTAACCCTGGGGGGGGAGAGACCCAGTACTTC. It yields the protein CASGNPGGGETQYF. Variable domain in full (rest from reference TRBV28 and TRBJ2-5): DVKVTQSSRYLVKRTGEKVFLECVQDMDHENMFWYRQDPGLGLRLIYFSYDVKMKEKGDIPEGYSVSREKKERFSLILESASTNQTSMYLCASGNPGGGETQYFGPGTRLLVL.

This clonotype has a count of ten or more. This chain links TRBV28 with TRBJ2-3; TRBD1 aligns across 8 bases. The germline CDR1 and CDR2 sequences are MDHEN and SYDVKM. The CDR3 is 14 amino acids. Losses at the gene ends were 8 bases for V and 3 bases for J; bases not matched to a gene: 7. The CDR3 nucleotides read TGTGCCAGCTCGCCAGGGGGCGCGACAGATACGCAGTATTTT. Its translation is CASSPGGATDTQYF.

This clonotype was counted a few times. The rearrangement links TRBV29-1 to TRBJ2-5; 12 nucleotides agree with TRBD2. The V gene's germline CDR1 is SQVTM and CDR2 ANQGSEA. CDR3 length equals 14 residues. Unmatched junction bases numbered 14, after V lost 7 bases and J lost 11 bases. CDR3 bases: TGCAGCGCGGGGCCGACTAGCGGGAGAGGTGAGCAGTACTTC. Its translation: CSAGPTSGRGEQYF.

The DNA of the CDR3 is TGCGCCAGCAGCCAAGCGCCTAGCGGGGGTTACAATGAGCAGTTCTTC. Its translation is CASSQAPSGGYNEQFF. The chain is built from TRBV4-3 and TRBJ2-1; TRBD2 aligns across 10 bases. Germline trimming cut 1 base from V and 4 bases from J; bases unmatched to any gene: 4. The CDR3 sequence is 16 residues long. Germline V gene data show CDR1 as LGHNA and CDR2 as YSLEER.

The gene calls are TRBV2 and TRBJ1-2; D gene ambiguous. Germline V gives CDR1 SNHLY, CDR2 FYNNEI. V lost 5 bases, J lost 6 bases, and 10 bases lay in between. This CDR3 spans 12 amino acids. The CDR3 protein is CASSLGRNGYTF. CDR3 DNA sequence: TGTGCCAGCAGTCTCGGGCGAAATGGCTACACCTTC. The full variable domain, rest sourced from reference TRBV2 and TRBJ1-2, is EPEVTQTPSHQVTQMGQEVILRCVPISNHLYFYWYRQILGQKVEFLVSFYNNEISEKSEIFDDQFSVERPDGSNFTLKIRSTKLEDSAMYFCASSLGRNGYTFGSGTRLTVV.

The sample holds a few counts of this clonotype. This chain connects TRBV29-1 to TRBJ1-4, with TRBD1 matching over 7 bases. J gave up 5 bases and V 6 bases, and 12 bases lay outside the gene matches. The CDR3 totals 15 residues. The germline V gene encodes CDR1 SQVTM and CDR2 ANQGSEA. Written as DNA, the CDR3 is TGCAGCGTCACACGCCGGGACAGTTTCAATGAAAAACTGTTTTTT. Its translation is CSVTRRDSFNEKLFF.

A few counts support this clonotype. This rearrangement joins TRBV7-2 to TRBJ2-1; 7 positions agree with TRBD2. The CDR3 totals 15 residues. Germline V gene lookup returns CDR1 SGHTA and CDR2 FQGNSA. With V trimmed by 4 bases and J by 6 bases, 9 bases remained unmatched. For the CDR3, the DNA is TGTGCCAGCAGCTCAGCGGGAATGGGTAGCAATGAGCAGTTCTTC. Its translation is CASSSAGMGSNEQFF.

This clonotype was seen ten or more times. CDR3 coding DNA: TGCAGCGTTGATAGGTCGGGCTTAGAGACAGGGGGAAACTATGGCTACACCTTC. Protein: CSVDRSGLETGGNYGYTF. This chain uses TRBV29-1 with TRBJ1-2; 9 bases fit TRBD1. CDR1 SQVTM and CDR2 ANQGSEA come from the germline V gene. The CDR3 loop spans 18 amino acids. The V gene end was trimmed by 3 bases and the J gene end by 2 bases; junction bases not matched to a gene: 16.

The chain couples TRBV4-2 to TRBJ2-3; D is ambiguous. The V end lost 0 bases, the J end lost 0 bases, and 4 bases lay between the germline ends. CDR3 size: 14 residues. Germline CDR1 reads LGHNA; CDR2 reads YNFKEQ. This CDR3 is CASSQEGSTDTQYF. The CDR3 DNA follows: TGTGCCAGCAGCCAAGAGGGCAGCACAGATACGCAGTATTTT.

The chain carries TRBV7-9 and TRBJ1-4; D not certain. Germline loops: CDR1 SEHNR, CDR2 FQNEAQ (reference sequence). This CDR3 is built from 11 residues. With 8 bases removed from V and 5 bases from J, the gap between germline ends came to 6 bases. The CDR3 region has the DNA TGTGCCAGCGGTCCGAATGAAAAACTGTTTTTT. Its protein product is CASGPNEKLFF.

CDR3: CASRSGGSYNEQFF. The CDR3 DNA is TGTGCCAGCAGGAGCGGGGGCTCCTACAATGAGCAGTTCTTC. The genes are TRBV6-1 and TRBJ2-1; 8 positions agree with TRBD2. The CDR3 is made up of 14 amino acids. The trim removed 6 bases at V and 0 bases at J, leaving 1 base unmatched. Germline V CDR1 and CDR2: MNHNS, SASEGT.

This clonotype was detected only once. This chain links TRBV7-9 with TRBJ2-7; tentative D call: TRBD2 (6 bases). Deletions cut 10 bases from V and 0 bases from J, with 16 bases between. Germline lookup yields CDR1 SEHNR and CDR2 FQNEAQ (reference sequence). This CDR3 spans 14 amino acids. The CDR3 region has the DNA TGTGCCACCCCGGGGGAAAGAGTCTCCTACGAGCAGTACTTC. It translates to CATPGERVSYEQYF.

The table lists this clonotype with a few counts. The V call is TRBV4-2, the J call TRBJ2-6; D gene ambiguous. The V end lost 1 base, the J end lost 0 bases, and 7 bases lay between the germline ends. The CDR3 spans 16 residues. Germline V gene lookup returns CDR1 LGHNA and CDR2 YNFKEQ. Here the CDR3 DNA reads TGTGCCAGCAGCCAAGTGGGTTACTCTGGGGCCAACGTCCTGACTTTC. It encodes CASSQVGYSGANVLTF.

This clonotype was found once. The chain combines TRBV5-4 with TRBJ2-3; 9 bases align to TRBD1. After removal of 0 bases from V and 0 bases from J, the junction contained 2 bases not matched to a gene. The CDR3 spans 16 residues. In germline, CDR1 is SGHNT, CDR2 YYREEE (reference sequence). This CDR3 is CASSLAGTGSTDTQYF. In DNA form, the CDR3 reads TGTGCCAGCAGCTTGGCCGGGACAGGGAGCACAGATACGCAGTATTTT.